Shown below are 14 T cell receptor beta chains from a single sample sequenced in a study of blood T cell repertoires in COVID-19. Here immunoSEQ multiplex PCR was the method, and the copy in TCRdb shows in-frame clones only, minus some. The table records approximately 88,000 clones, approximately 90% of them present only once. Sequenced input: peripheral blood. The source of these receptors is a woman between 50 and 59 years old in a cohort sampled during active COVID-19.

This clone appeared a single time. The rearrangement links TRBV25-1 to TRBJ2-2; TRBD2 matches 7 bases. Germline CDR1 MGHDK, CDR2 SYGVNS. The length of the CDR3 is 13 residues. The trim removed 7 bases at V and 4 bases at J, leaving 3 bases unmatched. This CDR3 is CASTWGGTGELFF. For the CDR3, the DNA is TGTGCCAGCACGTGGGGGGGCACCGGGGAGCTGTTTTTT.

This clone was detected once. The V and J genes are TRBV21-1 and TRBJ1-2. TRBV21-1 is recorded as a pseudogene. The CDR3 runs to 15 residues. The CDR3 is CASLFYGTPQWGYTF. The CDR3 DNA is TGTGCCAGCCTCTTCTATGGGACTCCACAGTGGGGCTACACCTTC.

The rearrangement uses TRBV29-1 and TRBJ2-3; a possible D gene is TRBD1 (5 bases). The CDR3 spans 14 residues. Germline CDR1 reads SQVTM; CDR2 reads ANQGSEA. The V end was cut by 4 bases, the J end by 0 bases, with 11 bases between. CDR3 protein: CSVAQGSSTDTQYF. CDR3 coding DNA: TGCAGCGTTGCTCAGGGTTCGAGCACAGATACGCAGTATTTT.

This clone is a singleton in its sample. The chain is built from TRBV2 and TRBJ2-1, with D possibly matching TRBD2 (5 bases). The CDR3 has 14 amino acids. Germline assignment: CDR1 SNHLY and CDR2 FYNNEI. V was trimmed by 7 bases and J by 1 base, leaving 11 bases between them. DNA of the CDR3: TGTGCCAGCAATAACGGGATTTCCTACAATGAGCAGTTCTTC. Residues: CASNNGISYNEQFF. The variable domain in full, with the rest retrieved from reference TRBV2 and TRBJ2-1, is EPEVTQTPSHQVTQMGQEVILRCVPISNHLYFYWYRQILGQKVEFLVSFYNNEISEKSEIFDDQFSVERPDGSNFTLKIRSTKLEDSAMYFCASNNGISYNEQFFGPGTRLTVL.

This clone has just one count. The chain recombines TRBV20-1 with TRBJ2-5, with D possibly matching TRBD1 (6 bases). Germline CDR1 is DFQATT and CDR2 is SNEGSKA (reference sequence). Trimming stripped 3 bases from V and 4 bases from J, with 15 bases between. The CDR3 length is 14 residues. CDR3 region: CSASPLARGETQYF. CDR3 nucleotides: TGCAGTGCTAGTCCCCTAGCCAGGGGAGAGACCCAGTACTTC.

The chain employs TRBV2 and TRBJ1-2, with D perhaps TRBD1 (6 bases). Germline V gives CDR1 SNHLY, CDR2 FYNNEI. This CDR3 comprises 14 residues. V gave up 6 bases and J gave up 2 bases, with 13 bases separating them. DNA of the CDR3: TGTGCCAGCAGCGTTGACAGGAGAAACTATGGCTACACCTTC. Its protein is CASSVDRRNYGYTF. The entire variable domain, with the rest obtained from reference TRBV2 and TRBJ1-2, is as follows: EPEVTQTPSHQVTQMGQEVILRCVPISNHLYFYWYRQILGQKVEFLVSFYNNEISEKSEIFDDQFSVERPDGSNFTLKIRSTKLEDSAMYFCASSVDRRNYGYTFGSGTRLTVV.

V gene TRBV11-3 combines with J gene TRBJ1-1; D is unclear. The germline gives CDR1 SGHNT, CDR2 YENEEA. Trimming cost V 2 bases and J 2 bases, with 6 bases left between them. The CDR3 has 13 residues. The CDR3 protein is CASSLMANTEAFF. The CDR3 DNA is TGTGCCAGCAGCTTAATGGCAAACACTGAAGCTTTCTTT.

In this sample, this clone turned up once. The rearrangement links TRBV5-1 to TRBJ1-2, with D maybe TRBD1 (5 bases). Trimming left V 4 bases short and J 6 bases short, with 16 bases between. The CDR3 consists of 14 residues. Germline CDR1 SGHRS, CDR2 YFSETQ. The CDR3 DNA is TGCGCCAGCAGCCCGGGGACTCTAAGCCATGGCTACACCTTC. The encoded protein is CASSPGTLSHGYTF.

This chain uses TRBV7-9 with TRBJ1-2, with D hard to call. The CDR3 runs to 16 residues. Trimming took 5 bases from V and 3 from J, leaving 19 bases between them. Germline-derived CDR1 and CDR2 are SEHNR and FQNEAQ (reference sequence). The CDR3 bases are TGTGCCAGCAGCCCTTCTGGCGGCCGGGGATACTATGGCTACACCTTC. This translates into CASSPSGGRGYYGYTF.

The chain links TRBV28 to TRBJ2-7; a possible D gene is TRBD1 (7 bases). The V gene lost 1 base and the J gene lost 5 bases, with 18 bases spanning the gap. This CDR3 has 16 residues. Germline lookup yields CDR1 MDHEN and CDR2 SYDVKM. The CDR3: CASSLSPQGGVDEQYF. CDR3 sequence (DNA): TGTGCCAGCAGTTTATCACCCCAGGGGGGCGTCGACGAGCAGTACTTC.

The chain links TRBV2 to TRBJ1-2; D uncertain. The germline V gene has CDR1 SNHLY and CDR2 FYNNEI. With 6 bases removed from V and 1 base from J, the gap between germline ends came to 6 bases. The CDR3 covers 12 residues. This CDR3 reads CASRANNYGYTF. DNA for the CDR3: TGTGCCAGCAGGGCCAATAACTATGGCTACACCTTC.

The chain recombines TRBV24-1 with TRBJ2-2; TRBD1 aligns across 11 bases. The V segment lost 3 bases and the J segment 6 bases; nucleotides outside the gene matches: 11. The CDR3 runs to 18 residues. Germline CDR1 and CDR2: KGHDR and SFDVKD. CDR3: CATSDLQTGTGGAGELFF. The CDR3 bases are TGTGCCACCAGTGATCTACAGACCGGGACAGGGGGGGCCGGGGAGCTGTTTTTT.

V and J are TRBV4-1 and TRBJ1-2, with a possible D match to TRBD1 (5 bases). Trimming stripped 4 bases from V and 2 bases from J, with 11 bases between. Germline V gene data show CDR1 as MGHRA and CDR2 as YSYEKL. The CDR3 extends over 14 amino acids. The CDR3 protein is CASSPTGSNYGYTF. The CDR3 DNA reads TGCGCCAGCAGCCCTACAGGCAGCAACTATGGCTACACCTTC.

The CDR3 here is CASSSGYGYTF. The DNA for the CDR3 is TGTGCCAGCAGTTCGGGTTATGGCTACACCTTC. The rearrangement uses TRBV6-5 and TRBJ1-2; the D is unclear. Trimming shortened V by 4 bases and J by 5 bases, and 5 bases separated the two germline ends. Germline V lookup: CDR1 MNHEY, CDR2 SVGAGI. CDR3 length: 11 residues.